The 8 T cell receptor beta chains listed next were all sequenced from one sample in a study of blood T cells in healthy people across ages. A J-beta primer mix and a sample-barcoded 5' primer were used in a second PCR of roughly 6 to 11 cycles. A single record per CDR3 protein comes from TCRdb applying MiXCR to the 5' RACE reads. Altogether about 1.6 million distinct CDR3 sequences are present, roughly 32% being singletons, with the ten largest covering approximately 10%. The source material was blood. The source of these receptors is a woman younger than 45 in good health.

The chain recombines TRBV29-1 with TRBJ2-1; D could derive from TRBD1 or TRBD2 (5 bases each). Germline V gene data show CDR1 as SQVTM and CDR2 as ANQGSEA. Trimming removed 7 bases from V and 7 bases from J, with 23 bases in between. CDR3 length: 15 residues. CDR3 amino acids: CSAKLGAGRRNEQFF. The CDR3 nucleotides are TGCAGCGCCAAGTTAGGGGCGGGCCGGAGAAATGAGCAGTTCTTC.

This clonotype was counted ten times or more. The chain combines TRBV25-1 with TRBJ1-2; D is ambiguous. Trimming removed 5 bases at V and 4 bases at J, with 8 bases between. CDR1 MGHDK and CDR2 SYGVNS come from the germline V gene. This CDR3 region has 12 residues. The CDR3 region has the DNA TGTGCCAGCAGTTACCAGAGCTATGGCTACACCTTC. Its protein is CASSYQSYGYTF.

This clonotype was counted between two and nine times. This chain links TRBV6-2 or TRBV6-3 with TRBJ2-5; D is possibly TRBD1 or TRBD2 (6 bases each). CDR3 length equals 15 residues. The V gene lost 7 bases and the J gene lost 5 bases, with 20 bases spanning the gap. Looked up from germline, CDR1 is MNHEY and CDR2 is SVGEGT. This CDR3 is CASIPGLPRGETQYF. In nucleotides, the CDR3 is TGTGCCAGCATCCCGGGACTCCCGAGGGGGGAGACCCAGTACTTC.

The chain combines TRBV20-1 with TRBJ2-1; weak D call: TRBD1 (7 bases). With 0 bases removed from V and 7 bases from J, the gap between germline ends came to 16 bases. Germline CDR1 reads DFQATT; CDR2 reads SNEGSKA (reference sequence). The CDR3 totals 15 residues. The CDR3 is CSARDQGGFPNEQFF. The CDR3 bases are TGCAGTGCTAGAGATCAGGGGGGCTTTCCAAATGAGCAGTTCTTC.

The chain is built from TRBV27 and TRBJ2-1, with 9 bases matching TRBD2. The CDR3 consists of 13 residues. Germline V lookup: CDR1 MNHEY, CDR2 SMNVEV (reference sequence). V lost 6 bases and J lost 7; bases outside the gene matches: 4. CDR3 DNA: TGTGCCAGCAGAGGCGGGAGGGGGAATGAGCAGTTCTTC. Translating it yields CASRGGRGNEQFF.

This clonotype was seen at least ten times. The rearrangement links TRBV12-3 or TRBV12-4 to TRBJ2-3; the match to TRBD2 covers 9 bases. The trim removed 5 bases at V and 3 bases at J, leaving 3 bases unmatched. This CDR3 is built from 14 residues. The CDR3 spells CASSRAGGTDTQYF. As DNA, the CDR3 is TGTGCCAGCAGTAGAGCGGGGGGAACAGATACGCAGTATTTT.

This clonotype was recorded once. The V gene is TRBV5-4, the J gene TRBJ2-7; TRBD2 matches 9 bases. This CDR3 is built from 16 residues. Germline CDR1 SGHNT, CDR2 YYREEE (reference sequence). Trimming at V came to 3 bases and at J to 0 bases, leaving 7 bases not matched to a gene. DNA of the CDR3: TGTGCCAGCAGCTCCCGCGGGCGGGAGGGCTCCTACGAGCAGTACTTC. Translated, it gives CASSSRGREGSYEQYF.

The rearrangement uses TRBV28 and TRBJ1-6; 7 nucleotides agree with TRBD1. The CDR3 loop spans 15 amino acids. V shed 6 bases, J shed 3 bases, and the junction held 5 bases outside the gene matches. Per the germline V gene, CDR1 is MDHEN and CDR2 is SYDVKM. This chain's CDR3 is CASRPRQGYNSPLHF. The CDR3 DNA follows: TGTGCCAGCAGACCCAGACAGGGCTATAATTCACCCCTCCACTTT.